The 13 T cell receptor beta chains below were found in one sample sequenced in a study of shared clonotypes between healthy human individuals. Using immunoSEQ multiplex PCR, the repertoire was profiled, and TCRdb retains in-frame clones only, with some absent. The sample yields hundreds of thousands of clones, 95% to 98% seen once. Material: naive CD4+ T cells sorted from blood. Subset here: CD45RA+ positively selected. The receptor source for this set is a woman aged 30 to 39 in good health.

This chain joins TRBV11-2 and TRBJ2-5; maybe TRBD1 (6 bases). The CDR3 runs 15 residues. Trimming took 5 bases from V and 5 from J, leaving 18 bases between them. The germline gives CDR1 SGHAT, CDR2 FQNNGV. As DNA, the CDR3 is TGTGCCAGCAGCCGGCCCAGGGGCCGGCGGGAGACCCAGTACTTC. It translates to CASSRPRGRRETQYF.

This chain joins TRBV11-2 and TRBJ2-5; TRBD2 matches 10 bases. Germline trimming cut 4 bases from V and 6 bases from J; bases unmatched to any gene: 11. Germline V gene data show CDR1 as SGHAT and CDR2 as FQNNGV. The CDR3 has 16 amino acids. The CDR3 DNA follows: TGTGCCAGCAGCTCCCGCCCGGCTAGCGGGAGACAGACCCAGTACTTC. Translating gives CASSSRPASGRQTQYF.

The V and J genes are TRBV7-2 and TRBJ2-5, with 14 bases that match TRBD2. This CDR3 is built from 18 residues. Germline lookup yields CDR1 SGHTA and CDR2 FQGNSA. The V segment lost 4 bases and the J segment 5 bases; nucleotides outside the gene matches: 12. The CDR3 region has the DNA TGTGCCAGCAGCTCAAAAAGACTAGCGGGAGGGCCGGGGGAGACCCAGTACTTC. Translated, it gives CASSSKRLAGGPGETQYF.

The CDR3 spells CASSELASTDTQYF. The CDR3 region has the DNA TGTGCCAGCAGTGAACTAGCGAGCACAGATACGCAGTATTTT. J is TRBJ2-3 and V is TRBV28; the match to TRBD2 covers 7 bases. The CDR3 runs 14 residues. V lost 5 bases, J lost 0 bases, and 2 bases stayed unmatched. CDR1 MDHEN and CDR2 SYDVKM come from the germline V gene.

The rearrangement joins TRBV6-1 to TRBJ2-3; D may be TRBD1 (6 bases). The V end was cut by 6 bases, the J end by 2 bases, with 12 bases between. The CDR3 covers 14 residues. The germline CDR1 and CDR2 sequences are MNHNS and SASEGT. CDR3 sequence reads: CASSPDSYTDTQYF. The CDR3 nucleotides are TGTGCCAGCAGCCCGGACAGCTACACAGATACGCAGTATTTT.

V and J are TRBV2 and TRBJ1-2; 7 nucleotides align to TRBD1. The V gene's germline CDR1 is SNHLY and CDR2 FYNNEI. This CDR3 region has 17 residues. J lost 0 bases, V lost 6 bases, and 13 bases had no gene match. This CDR3 reads CASRATITGATNYGYTF. CDR3 sequence (DNA): TGTGCCAGCAGGGCAACCATAACAGGGGCCACTAACTATGGCTACACCTTC.

This rearrangement joins TRBV10-1 to TRBJ1-2; 8 bases match TRBD1. This CDR3 spans 16 amino acids. The germline V gene encodes CDR1 WNHNN and CDR2 SYGVQD (reference sequence). J was trimmed by 2 bases and V by 8 bases; bases with no gene match: 13. In DNA form, the CDR3 reads TGCGCCAGCTCGACTTCCCAGGACAGGGTGAACTATGGCTACACCTTC. Translation gives CASSTSQDRVNYGYTF.

V usage is TRBV15 and J usage is TRBJ2-3, with 10 bases aligning to TRBD2. The CDR3 is made up of 15 amino acids. The germline V gene encodes CDR1 LNHNV and CDR2 YYDKDF (reference sequence). The V gene end was trimmed by 3 bases and the J gene end by 6 bases; junction bases not matched to a gene: 6. This chain's CDR3 is CATSRGLATGDTQYF. The CDR3 region has the DNA TGTGCCACCAGCAGGGGACTAGCGACTGGGGATACGCAGTATTTT.

The J gene is TRBJ1-2, the V gene TRBV5-1; D is unresolved. The V and J ends lost 4 bases and 0 bases respectively, with 13 bases between them. The germline gives CDR1 SGHRS, CDR2 YFSETQ. The CDR3 extends over 15 amino acids. The CDR3 nucleotides are TGCGCCAGCAGCCCAACGGGCCGTACTAACTATGGCTACACCTTC. Its translation is CASSPTGRTNYGYTF.

J is TRBJ1-5 and V is TRBV6-1; no clear D. The CDR3 is 15 amino acids. Trimming removed 2 bases from V and 3 bases from J, with 11 bases in between. CDR1 is MNHNS and CDR2 is SASEGT in the germline V gene. CDR3 in DNA: TGTGCCAGCAGTGAATACCCAGGAACCAATCAGCCCCAGCATTTT. It yields the protein CASSEYPGTNQPQHF.

The chain couples TRBV5-1 to TRBJ1-2; D call uncertain. Germline CDR1 is SGHRS and CDR2 is YFSETQ. There are 15 residues in the CDR3. V gave up 0 bases and J gave up 0 bases, with 9 bases separating them. CDR3: CASSLARGANYGYTF. DNA of the CDR3: TGCGCCAGCAGCTTGGCCCGGGGAGCTAACTATGGCTACACCTTC.

The chain uses TRBV27 and TRBJ2-7; 16 nucleotides line up with TRBD2. Germline V gene lookup returns CDR1 MNHEY and CDR2 SMNVEV (reference sequence). The CDR3 totals 16 residues. V shed 8 bases and J 1 base; nucleotides not matched to a gene: 5. CDR3 sequence: CASGGGLAGGSYEQYF. The CDR3, as DNA: TGTGCCAGCGGGGGGGGACTAGCGGGAGGGTCCTACGAGCAGTACTTC.

The table lists this clone with a count of one. This chain connects TRBV7-8 to TRBJ2-1; TRBD1 matches 12 bases. CDR3 length: 15 amino acids. Germline V CDR1 and CDR2: SGHVS, FQNEAQ. V lost 8 bases and J lost 9; bases outside the gene matches: 11. CDR3 nucleotides: TGTGCCAGCGACGTCGGGACAGGGGGCTCGGGTGAGCAGTTCTTC. This sequence encodes CASDVGTGGSGEQFF.